The 17 T cell receptor beta chains presented below share a single source sample, sequenced in a study of blood T cell repertoires in COVID-19. The table came from immunoSEQ multiplex PCR; TCRdb's copy has only in-frame clones and leaves some out. The sample yields roughly 300,000 clones, over 75% seen once. The sequenced material came from PBMCs or T cells enriched from blood (not recorded which). These receptors all stem from a man under 40 who had recovered from COVID-19.

This clone was counted once. This sequence joins TRBV3-1 (or the pseudogene TRBV3-2) and TRBJ2-3; maybe TRBD1 (5 bases). CDR1 LGHDT and CDR2 YNNKEL come from the germline V gene (reference sequence). Trimming took off 4 bases at V and 4 bases at J, with 9 bases between the two ends. This CDR3 is built from 13 residues. For the CDR3, the DNA is TGTGCCAGCAGCCGACAGACGGCAGATACGCAGTATTTT. Translating gives CASSRQTADTQYF.

V usage is TRBV27 and J usage is TRBJ2-2; D may be TRBD2 (5 bases). The CDR3 totals 16 residues. Germline CDR1 reads MNHEY; CDR2 reads SMNVEV (reference sequence). V was cut by 2 bases and J by 1 base, with 11 bases left in between. In DNA form, the CDR3 reads TGTGCCAGCAGTTTAACACAGAGGGTGAACACCGGGGAGCTGTTTTTT. This translates into CASSLTQRVNTGELFF.

The gene calls are TRBV7-9 and TRBJ1-3, with D possibly matching TRBD1 (5 bases). Germline V gene lookup returns CDR1 SEHNR and CDR2 FQNEAQ (reference sequence). V dropped 0 bases and J dropped 2 bases, with 8 bases sitting between them. The CDR3 has 15 amino acids. Written as DNA, the CDR3 is TGTGCCAGCAGCTTAGCCGGGGGAACTGGAAACACCATATATTTT. Its translation: CASSLAGGTGNTIYF. Full variable domain (outside the CDR3, taken from reference TRBV7-9 and TRBJ1-3): DTGVSQNPRHKITKRGQNVTFRCDPISEHNRLYWYRQTLGQGPEFLTYFQNEAQLEKSRLLSDRFSAERPKGSFSTLEIQRTEQGDSAMYLCASSLAGGTGNTIYFGEGSWLTVV.

This sequence joins TRBV14 and TRBJ2-2; no clear D gene. Germline lookup yields CDR1 SGHDN and CDR2 FVKESK. This CDR3 contains 15 residues. V shed 5 bases and J shed 3 bases, with 13 bases lying between them. The CDR3 loop is CASSFLSGHTGELFF. For the CDR3, the DNA is TGTGCCAGCAGCTTCCTCTCGGGTCACACCGGGGAGCTGTTTTTT.

This chain links TRBV5-8 with TRBJ1-2, with 11 bases fitting TRBD1. Trimming at V came to 2 bases and at J to 8 bases, leaving 11 bases not matched to a gene. Per the germline V gene, CDR1 is SGHTS and CDR2 is YDEGEE. This CDR3 has 16 residues. The CDR3 bases are TGTGCCAGCAGCTTCGGACAGGGGGCGCCTCGGGGCGGCTACACCTTC. This codes for CASSFGQGAPRGGYTF.

The chain employs TRBV19 and TRBJ2-5, with D uncertain. The ends were cut back, 2 bases at V and 4 bases at J, with 5 bases in the middle. The germline V gene encodes CDR1 LNHDA and CDR2 SQIVND (reference sequence). CDR3 length equals 12 residues. CDR3 sequence (DNA): TGTGCCAGTAGTATAAACGGAGAGACCCAGTACTTC. Residues: CASSINGETQYF.

The CDR3 region has the DNA TGTGCCAGCAGTCGACAGGGGGCCCTTAACTATGGCTACACCTTC. Translation: CASSRQGALNYGYTF. This chain joins TRBV14 and TRBJ1-2; 10 bases map to TRBD1. V lost 6 bases and J lost 1; bases outside the gene matches: 5. Germline values: CDR1 SGHDN, CDR2 FVKESK. CDR3 length: 15 amino acids.

The chain links TRBV6-5 to TRBJ1-6; D not certain. V was clipped by 7 bases and J by 4 bases, with 14 bases between them. The CDR3 is made up of 15 amino acids. The germline V gene encodes CDR1 MNHEY and CDR2 SVGAGI. DNA of the CDR3: TGTGCCAGCACCGTACGACTGAGTTATAATTCACCCCTCCACTTT. As protein: CASTVRLSYNSPLHF.

This chain links TRBV29-1 with TRBJ2-3; D gene uncertain. CDR3 size: 10 residues. The germline CDR1 and CDR2 sequences are SQVTM and ANQGSEA. The ends were cut back, 4 bases at V and 3 bases at J, with 2 bases in the middle. In DNA, the CDR3 is TGCAGCGTTGTAACAGATACGCAGTATTTT. Translated: CSVVTDTQYF.

The chain uses TRBV6-1 and TRBJ2-1; 11 bases are a match to TRBD2. V lost 3 bases, J lost 6 bases, and 4 bases stayed unmatched. The CDR3 runs to 15 residues. Germline CDR1 and CDR2: MNHNS and SASEGT. The CDR3 region has the DNA TGTGCCAGCAGTGATTCTAGCGGGAGGTTCAATGAGCAGTTCTTC. Protein product: CASSDSSGRFNEQFF.

The V call is TRBV10-3, the J call TRBJ1-1, with TRBD1 as a possible D gene (5 bases). The CDR3 runs 14 residues. The germline V gene has CDR1 ENHRY and CDR2 SYGVKD. The V gene lost 6 bases and the J gene lost 4 bases, with 15 bases spanning the gap. For the CDR3, the DNA is TGTGCCATCAGCCCGGACATTCTAGTCACTGAAGCTTTCTTT. Its protein is CAISPDILVTEAFF.

Comments on this clone: A junction boundary mismatches the germline segment, possibly from a read error. V is TRBV27 and J is TRBJ1-2, with 8 bases matching TRBD1. CDR1 MNHEY and CDR2 SMNVEV come from the germline V gene (reference sequence). The CDR3 length is 16 residues. For the CDR3, the DNA is TGTGCCATCAGTCAAGGCAAGACAGGGGTAAACTATGGCTACACCTTC. Translation: CAISQGKTGVNYGYTF.

This clone was detected a few times. DNA of the CDR3: TGTGCCAGCAGTGTTTCTAGCGGGGGGGACAATGAGCAGTTCTTC. Translated: CASSVSSGGDNEQFF. The chain combines TRBV6-4 with TRBJ2-1, with 12 bases lining up with TRBD2. The germline gives CDR1 MRHNA, CDR2 SNTAGT. The CDR3 is 15 residues long. Unmatched junction bases numbered 3, after V lost 4 bases and J lost 5 bases.

This chain connects TRBV19 to TRBJ2-1; 11 nucleotides line up with TRBD2. The CDR3 totals 15 residues. Germline CDR1 and CDR2: LNHDA and SQIVND (reference sequence). V trimming: 5 bases; J trimming: 6 bases; junction bases outside the gene matches: 6. CDR3 sequence (DNA): TGTGCCAGTAGTGTCTTAGCGGGGGGGCCCAATGAGCAGTTCTTC. The encoded protein is CASSVLAGGPNEQFF. Together with reference TRBV19 and TRBJ2-1, the CDR3 gives the full variable domain: DGGITQSPKYLFRKEGQNVTLSCEQNLNHDAMYWYRQDPGQGLRLIYYSQIVNDFQKGDIAEGYSVSREKKESFPLTVTSAQKNPTAFYLCASSVLAGGPNEQFFGPGTRLTVL.

The V gene is TRBV27, the J gene TRBJ1-1; 7 nucleotides align to TRBD1. The CDR3 extends over 17 amino acids. Germline V gene data show CDR1 as MNHEY and CDR2 as SMNVEV (reference sequence). V dropped 1 base and J dropped 5; count of bases not matched to a gene: 13. The CDR3 DNA follows: TGTGCCAGCAGTTTATTGAGCCCCCTTGGGACAGCGACTGAAGCTTTCTTT. Its translation is CASSLLSPLGTATEAFF.

The chain has TRBV2 and TRBJ2-7, with 7 bases that match TRBD2. Trimming at V came to 2 bases and at J to 6 bases, leaving 10 bases not matched to a gene. The CDR3 consists of 15 residues. From germline, CDR1 is SNHLY and CDR2 FYNNEI. CDR3 sequence (DNA): TGTGCCAGCAGTGAACTAGCGGCGTCGATGAGCGAGCAGTACTTC. Its translation: CASSELAASMSEQYF.

The V gene is TRBV18, the J gene TRBJ1-1, with D maybe TRBD1 (5 bases). CDR1 is KGHSH, CDR2 LQKENI, per germline. The V end was cut by 1 base, the J end by 7 bases, with 10 bases between. The CDR3 consists of 13 residues. The CDR3 nucleotides read TGTGCCAGCTCACCACGGGGGAGGGGTGAAGCTTTCTTT. Translated, it gives CASSPRGRGEAFF.